This T cell receptor (beta chain) is from a study of blood T cell repertoires in COVID-19. Original processing notes: Amplification with reference gene primers provided the estimates of nucleated cell counts. Method: immunoSEQ multiplex PCR; TCRdb's copy keeps in-frame clones and lacks some. D and trimming come from the DNA, and the V and J calls and clone size come from that table. The repertoire holds some 200,000 clones, with 87% as singletons. J gave up 5 bases and V 2 bases, and 8 bases lay outside the gene matches. This CDR3 comprises 15 residues. Germline V gene lookup returns CDR1 SGHTS and CDR2 YDEGEE.

The TCR was taken from a woman between 25 and 40 years old who had recovered from COVID-19. The chain employs TRBV5-8 and TRBJ2-7; 9 nucleotides agree with TRBD1. The sequenced sample was PBMCs or T cells enriched from blood (not recorded which). CDR3 protein: CASSFLDRGKDEQYF. CDR3 in DNA: TGTGCCAGCAGCTTCCTGGACAGGGGTAAAGACGAGCAGTACTTC.